The T cell receptor beta chain described here comes from a study of tumor-infiltrating lymphocytes in oesophageal squamous cell carcinoma. TCRdb re-analysed the PCR reads in MiXCR, keeping a single row per CDR3 protein. The sample holds roughly 13,000 distinct CDR3 sequences, 50% seen once. Germline trimming cut 3 bases from V and 2 bases from J; bases unmatched to any gene: 6. The CDR3 contains 16 residues. The germline V gene encodes CDR1 SEHNR and CDR2 FQNEAQ (reference sequence). The rearrangement joins TRBV7-9 to TRBJ2-3; 9 nucleotides agree with TRBD2. The sample comprised blood. The receptor's source is a male donor with esophageal squamous cell carcinoma. The CDR3 DNA sequence: TGTGCCAGCAGCTTGGGTAGCGGGAGAGTCACAGATACGCAGTATTTT. Amino acid sequence: CASSLGSGRVTDTQYF.